A single sample gave rise to the 30 T cell receptor beta chains below, sequenced in a study of cytomegalovirus exposure and HLA in healthy donors. Generated by immunoSEQ multiplex PCR, the TCRdb table keeps only in-frame clones and is missing some. The profile shows around 220,000 clones, approximately 83% of them singletons. Sequencing was done on a sample of PBMCs. The receptors were gathered from a woman in her 30s in good health and CMV-seropositive.

CDR3 residues: CAWMPPGGAYNEQFF. DNA of the CDR3: TGTGCCTGGATGCCCCCAGGGGGGGCCTACAATGAGCAGTTCTTC. This chain uses TRBV30 with TRBJ2-1; D may be TRBD1 or TRBD2 (7 bases each). Germline V lookup: CDR1 GTSNPN, CDR2 SVGIG (reference sequence). Trimming shortened V by 4 bases and J by 2 bases, and 15 bases separated the two germline ends. The CDR3 runs 15 residues.

In nucleotides, the CDR3 is TGTGCCAGTAGACCACGACAGGGACCGAACACCGGGGAGCTGTTTTTT. Translating it yields CASRPRQGPNTGELFF. The gene calls are TRBV19 and TRBJ2-2; 7 bases fit TRBD1. J lost 0 bases, V lost 6 bases, and 7 bases had no gene match. The CDR3 extends over 16 amino acids. Germline values: CDR1 LNHDA, CDR2 SQIVND (reference sequence).

The rearrangement joins TRBV4-1 to TRBJ2-1; D is uncertain. CDR1 is MGHRA, CDR2 YSYEKL, per germline. The CDR3 runs 15 residues. The ends were cut back, 0 bases at V and 6 bases at J, with 12 bases in the middle. The CDR3 protein is CASSQEWKQTNEQFF. CDR3 DNA: TGCGCCAGCAGCCAAGAGTGGAAACAGACCAATGAGCAGTTCTTC.

The V and J genes are TRBV7-9 and TRBJ1-1; possible D gene TRBD1, 5 bases. Germline V gene lookup returns CDR1 SEHNR and CDR2 FQNEAQ (reference sequence). V shed 5 bases and J shed 8 bases, with 12 bases lying between them. The CDR3 totals 12 residues. The CDR3: CASSLGRKEAFF. In DNA, the CDR3 is TGTGCCAGCAGCCTGGGACGGAAGGAAGCTTTCTTT.

The chain uses TRBV2 and TRBJ2-1; 9 bases fit TRBD1. The length of the CDR3 is 15 residues. Germline V gives CDR1 SNHLY, CDR2 FYNNEI. The trim removed 6 bases at V and 6 bases at J, leaving 9 bases unmatched. The CDR3 region has the DNA TGTGCCAGCAGGGCCTCCGGGACAGGGTTCAATGAGCAGTTCTTC. Its translation: CASRASGTGFNEQFF.

In the case of this clone: Other DNA sequences of this sample code for an identical CDR3. The chain has TRBV6-5 and TRBJ1-2; D is unresolved. V was trimmed by 6 bases and J by 4 bases, leaving 9 bases between them. Germline CDR1 MNHEY, CDR2 SVGAGI. CDR3 length: 12 residues. The CDR3, as DNA: TGTGCCAGCAGCCGGGGATCCTATGGCTACACCTTC. This codes for CASSRGSYGYTF.

The J gene is TRBJ2-7, the V gene TRBV28; 8 positions match TRBD1. This CDR3 is 14 amino acids long. The V and J ends lost 6 bases and 2 bases, in that order; junction bases with no gene match: 6. The germline CDR1 and CDR2 sequences are MDHEN and SYDVKM. The CDR3 nucleotides are TGTGCCAGCAGGGGGACAGGCCTAGCCTACGAGCAGTACTTC. This sequence encodes CASRGTGLAYEQYF.

This chain uses TRBV5-1 with TRBJ2-4; 7 bases are a match to TRBD2. Germline assignment: CDR1 SGHRS and CDR2 YFSETQ. V gave up 5 bases and J gave up 8 bases; unmatched junction bases: 7. The CDR3 contains 13 residues. CDR3 nucleotides: TGCGCCAGCAGAAAAGGGGCGGGAGACATTCAGTACTTC. It is translated as CASRKGAGDIQYF.

The rearrangement links TRBV5-4 to TRBJ2-1; D not resolved. This CDR3 has 15 amino acids. The V end was cut by 0 bases, the J end by 0 bases, with 7 bases between. CDR1 is SGHNT, CDR2 YYREEE, per germline (reference sequence). The DNA of the CDR3 is TGTGCCAGCAGCTTGGGCGTTTACTCCTACAATGAGCAGTTCTTC. Its protein is CASSLGVYSYNEQFF.

The chain recombines TRBV14 with TRBJ1-1; unclear D gene. The V gene lost 2 bases and the J gene lost 0 bases, with 13 bases spanning the gap. Per the germline V gene, CDR1 is SGHDN and CDR2 is FVKESK. The CDR3 sequence is 16 residues long. For the CDR3, the DNA is TGTGCCAGCAGCCAACATCAATACCCCATGAACACTGAAGCTTTCTTT. This translates into CASSQHQYPMNTEAFF.

The sample holds many counts of this clone. Other DNA sequences in this sample translate to the same CDR3. J is TRBJ2-1 and V is TRBV6-1; 8 bases agree with TRBD2. This CDR3 has 15 residues. The V gene's germline CDR1 is MNHNS and CDR2 SASEGT. Trimming cost V 3 bases and J 4 bases; bases outside gene matches: 5. The CDR3 DNA follows: TGTGCCAGCAGTGAGTTAGCGGGATCGTACAATGAGCAGTTCTTC. This translates into CASSELAGSYNEQFF.

This clone was counted a single time. The chain combines TRBV5-1 with TRBJ1-4; D not certain. Trimming took 1 base from V and 5 from J, leaving 9 bases between them. This CDR3 is built from 14 residues. Germline-derived CDR1 and CDR2 are SGHRS and YFSETQ. CDR3 bases: TGCGCCAGCAGCTTGTTTACGGGCAATGAAAAACTGTTTTTT. This sequence encodes CASSLFTGNEKLFF.

The J gene is TRBJ2-7, the V gene TRBV28; D possibly uses TRBD1 or TRBD2 (5 bases each). Per the germline V gene, CDR1 is MDHEN and CDR2 is SYDVKM. V was shortened by 4 bases and J by 0 bases, with 10 bases between the two germline ends. There are 14 residues in the CDR3. CDR3 DNA sequence: TGTGCCAGCAGTTATTTGGGGGTCTCCTACGAGCAGTACTTC. This sequence encodes CASSYLGVSYEQYF.

The chain links TRBV5-4 to TRBJ1-2; TRBD1 matches at 8 bases. This CDR3 has 15 residues. V gave up 4 bases and J gave up 5 bases; unmatched junction bases: 10. Germline loops: CDR1 SGHNT, CDR2 YYREEE (reference sequence). The CDR3 region is CASSQKTGGWYGYTF. CDR3 coding DNA: TGTGCCAGCAGCCAAAAAACAGGGGGATGGTATGGCTACACCTTC.

This sequence joins TRBV7-9 and TRBJ2-7; 9 bases are shared with TRBD1. This CDR3 region has 14 residues. Trimming took 5 bases from V and 4 from J; bases not matched to a gene: 6. The germline V gene encodes CDR1 SEHNR and CDR2 FQNEAQ (reference sequence). The CDR3 loop reads CASSRGDRAYEQYF. In DNA, the CDR3 is TGTGCCAGCAGCAGGGGGGACAGGGCTTACGAGCAGTACTTC.

The chain carries TRBV9 and TRBJ2-1; 7 bases agree with TRBD2. CDR1 and CDR2 (germline): SGDLS, YYNGEE. Trimming at V came to 0 bases and at J to 9 bases, leaving 9 bases not matched to a gene. This CDR3 region has 15 residues. CDR3 region: CASSVGGRASSEQFF. The CDR3 DNA follows: TGTGCCAGCAGCGTAGGAGGGAGGGCCAGTAGTGAGCAGTTCTTC.

The chain uses TRBV6-5 and TRBJ2-1, with 8 bases lining up with TRBD1. The CDR3 is 16 residues long. Germline lookup yields CDR1 MNHEY and CDR2 SVGAGI. V was pared by 0 bases and J by 4 bases, with 5 bases of the junction left unmatched. The CDR3 region is CASSYSRDRTYNEQFF. The CDR3 region has the DNA TGTGCCAGCAGTTACTCACGGGACAGGACGTACAATGAGCAGTTCTTC.

This chain connects TRBV30 to TRBJ1-5; 7 bases line up with TRBD1. This CDR3 is 16 amino acids long. The junction had 17 bases not matched to a gene; V was cut back by 1 base and J by 11 bases. Germline assignment: CDR1 GTSNPN and CDR2 SVGIG (reference sequence). The CDR3 region is CAWSARGTAVFVTQHF. The CDR3 coding sequence is TGTGCCTGGAGTGCCCGGGGGACAGCTGTCTTTGTGACCCAGCATTTT.

The chain has TRBV4-2 and TRBJ2-2; D gene uncertain. Between the trimmed V and J ends, which lost 1 base and 7 bases, there was a span of 10 bases. This CDR3 has 14 amino acids. Germline V gene data show CDR1 as LGHNA and CDR2 as YNFKEQ. In DNA, the CDR3 is TGTGCCAGCAGCCAAGGGGATCTAGACGGGGAGCTGTTTTTT. It specifies CASSQGDLDGELFF.

The V gene is TRBV30, the J gene TRBJ2-1, with 9 bases aligning to TRBD2. The length of the CDR3 is 15 residues. Germline loops: CDR1 GTSNPN, CDR2 SVGIG (reference sequence). J gave up 5 bases and V 7 bases, and 12 bases lay outside the gene matches. The CDR3 nucleotides are TGTGCCTCCACCGGGGTGGCTAGCGGGGACAATGAGCAGTTCTTC. It translates to CASTGVASGDNEQFF.

The chain uses TRBV28 and TRBJ2-5, with unresolved D. V was shortened by 3 bases and J by 1 base, with 6 bases between the two germline ends. Germline lookup yields CDR1 MDHEN and CDR2 SYDVKM. The CDR3 extends over 13 amino acids. This CDR3 is CASSLGGQETQYF. DNA for the CDR3: TGTGCCAGCAGTTTGGGCGGCCAAGAGACCCAGTACTTC.

The V gene is TRBV29-1, the J gene TRBJ1-2, with 9 bases that match TRBD1. Germline V lookup: CDR1 SQVTM, CDR2 ANQGSEA. This CDR3 has 14 amino acids. V dropped 3 bases and J dropped 0; count of bases not matched to a gene: 2. The CDR3 spells CSVDGDRANYGYTF. The DNA for the CDR3 is TGCAGCGTTGACGGGGACAGGGCTAACTATGGCTACACCTTC.

V gene TRBV4-2 combines with J gene TRBJ2-1; D unresolved. Trimming cost V 3 bases and J 8 bases, with 14 bases left between them. Germline lookup yields CDR1 LGHNA and CDR2 YNFKEQ. CDR3 length: 14 amino acids. CDR3 coding DNA: TGTGCCAGCAGCCAGGCGGTGGCCCCATATGAGCAGTTCTTC. It specifies CASSQAVAPYEQFF.

This clone was recorded a few times. The chain has TRBV12-5 and TRBJ1-5, with D possibly being TRBD1 (6 bases). This CDR3 comprises 14 residues. Germline CDR1 reads LGHNT; CDR2 reads FRNRAP. V lost 4 bases and J 3 bases, leaving 10 bases between the germline ends. CDR3 residues: CASGSGDNNQPQHF. DNA for the CDR3: TGTGCTAGTGGTTCCGGGGACAACAATCAGCCCCAGCATTTT.

The chain couples TRBV29-1 to TRBJ1-2; 7 bases are a match to TRBD1. Germline-derived CDR1 and CDR2 are SQVTM and ANQGSEA. The CDR3 totals 12 residues. Losses at the gene ends were 6 bases for V and 1 base for J; bases not matched to a gene: 2. CDR3 in amino acids: CSVTGRNYGYTF. Here the CDR3 DNA reads TGCAGCGTGACAGGGCGTAACTATGGCTACACCTTC.

This chain joins TRBV13 and TRBJ1-1, with unresolved D. The V end was cut by 5 bases, the J end by 1 base, with 2 bases between. Germline CDR1 and CDR2: PRHDT and FYEKMQ (reference sequence). This CDR3 has 11 residues. The CDR3 is CASSRNTEAFF. In DNA form, the CDR3 reads TGTGCCAGCAGCCGGAACACTGAAGCTTTCTTT.

The chain couples TRBV4-1 to TRBJ1-2; maybe TRBD1 (5 bases). CDR1 and CDR2 from the germline V gene are MGHRA and YSYEKL. Trimming left V 0 bases short and J 4 bases short, with 15 bases between. This CDR3 has 16 residues. The CDR3 nucleotides read TGCGCCAGCAGCCAAGAATCTCGGGGGTCCACCTATGGCTACACCTTC. Translated: CASSQESRGSTYGYTF.

The rearrangement uses TRBV29-1 and TRBJ2-5; TRBD2 agrees at 8 bases. The V gene's germline CDR1 is SQVTM and CDR2 ANQGSEA. V was clipped by 7 bases and J by 2 bases; unmatched bases: 9. The CDR3 runs 14 residues. CDR3 sequence (DNA): TGCAGCGCTAGGGCATCTAGCGGGCAAGAGACCCAGTACTTC. It codes for CSARASSGQETQYF.

The chain's CDR3 is CASSERWGSNQPQHF. CDR3 bases: TGTGCCAGCAGTGAACGGTGGGGGAGCAATCAGCCCCAGCATTTT. This sequence joins TRBV2 and TRBJ1-5, with D possibly TRBD1 on 5 matching bases. V lost 2 bases and J lost 1, with 9 bases in between. The CDR3 consists of 15 residues. The germline gives CDR1 SNHLY, CDR2 FYNNEI.

The chain couples TRBV2 to TRBJ2-7; tentatively, D is TRBD2 (5 bases). V lost 3 bases, J lost 2 bases, and 11 bases lay in between. This CDR3 region has 14 residues. Per the germline V gene, CDR1 is SNHLY and CDR2 is FYNNEI. CDR3 in amino acids: CASSEEAETYEQYF. The CDR3 DNA sequence: TGTGCCAGCAGTGAGGAGGCCGAAACCTACGAGCAGTACTTC.